This T cell receptor (beta chain) derives from a study of spatial heterogeneity in lung cancer. About the research overall: Detection consistently yielded more beta chains than alpha chains.

V shed 2 bases and J 6 bases; nucleotides not matched to a gene: 8. The germline V gene has CDR1 MDHEN and CDR2 SYDVKM. The CDR3 is 15 amino acids. Time point specified: sample taken at primary tumor resection. Whole RNA, isolated from tumor, nontumor lung or frozen PBMC, was sequenced without prior sorting. Findings and limits, study-wide: Mutation counts in tumors were tracked by counts of expanded intratumoral alpha and beta TCRs. Ubiquitous and regional nonsynonymous mutations were each tracked by the matching count of ubiquitous or regional expanded TCRs.

This clonotype was counted many times. Antigen unknown. TCR cDNA molecules each had a unique molecular identifier. TCRdb used MiXCR to reprocess the 5' RACE reads, holding one entry per CDR3 protein. This table holds 24,000 or so distinct CDR3 sequences, approximately 9.5% found once. This sequence joins TRBV28 and TRBJ2-5; TRBD2 agrees at 8 bases. The sequenced sample was lung tumor tissue, obtained at surgery. The receptor was isolated from a male donor with early-stage non-small cell lung cancer. The DNA for the CDR3 is TGTGCCAGCAGTTTAAGCGGGGGCAGGACGAAGACCCAGTACTTC. Translation gives CASSLSGGRTKTQYF.